The entry below describes one T cell receptor (beta chain). Its matching antigen is unknown. This sample was taken from a study of identical twins. Donors uniformly comprised healthy Caucasians. Overall study results and limits: The models gave estimates that fell short of the out-of-frame TCR alpha sharing seen in monozygotic twins. Findings came from cross-sectional statistics, without long-term follow-up of donors.

The CDR3 sequence is 14 residues long. Losses at the gene ends were 5 bases for V and 5 bases for J; bases not matched to a gene: 8. Germline assignment: CDR1 SEHNR and CDR2 FQNEAQ (reference sequence). TCRdb reprocessed the 5' RACE reads with MiXCR, giving one entry per CDR3 protein. The data hold more than 400,000 distinct CDR3 sequences, with around 15% observed a single time. These data were also reused for a study on yellow fever vaccine responses in identical twins.

Material for sequencing was CD4+ T cells sorted from blood. The TCR was taken from a woman aged 18 to 35 in good health. The chain has TRBV7-9 and TRBJ2-7; 8 bases line up with TRBD1. CDR3 nucleotide sequence: TGTGCCAGCAGCCACGGACAGGGAAACAACGAGCAGTACGTC. Translation gives CASSHGQGNNEQYV.